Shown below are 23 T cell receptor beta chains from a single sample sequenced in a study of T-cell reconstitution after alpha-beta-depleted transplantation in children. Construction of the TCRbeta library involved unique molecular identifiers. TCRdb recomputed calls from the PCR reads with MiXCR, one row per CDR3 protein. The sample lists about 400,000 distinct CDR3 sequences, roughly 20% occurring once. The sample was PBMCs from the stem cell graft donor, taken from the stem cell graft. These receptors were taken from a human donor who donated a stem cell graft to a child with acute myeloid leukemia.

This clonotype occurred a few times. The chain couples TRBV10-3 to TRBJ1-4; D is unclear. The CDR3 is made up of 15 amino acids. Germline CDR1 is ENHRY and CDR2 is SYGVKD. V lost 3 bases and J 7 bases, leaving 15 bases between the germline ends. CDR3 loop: CAISEVEGEVEKLFF. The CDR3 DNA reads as TGTGCCATCAGTGAAGTCGAGGGTGAGGTTGAAAAACTGTTTTTT.

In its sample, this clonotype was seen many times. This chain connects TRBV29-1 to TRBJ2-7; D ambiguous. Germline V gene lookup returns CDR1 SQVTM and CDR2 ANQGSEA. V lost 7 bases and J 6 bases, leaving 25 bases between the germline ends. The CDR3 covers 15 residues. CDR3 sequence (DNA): TGCAGCGCCCTCTTTGCAAGTCCATACGTGGGCGAGCAGTACTTC. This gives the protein CSALFASPYVGEQYF.

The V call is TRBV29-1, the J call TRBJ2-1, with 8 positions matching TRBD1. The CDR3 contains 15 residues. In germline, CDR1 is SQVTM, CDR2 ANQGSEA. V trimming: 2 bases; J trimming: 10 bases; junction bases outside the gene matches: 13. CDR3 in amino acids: CSVEPTGTGLLEQFF. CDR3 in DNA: TGCAGCGTTGAACCGACCGGGACAGGCCTTTTGGAGCAGTTCTTC.

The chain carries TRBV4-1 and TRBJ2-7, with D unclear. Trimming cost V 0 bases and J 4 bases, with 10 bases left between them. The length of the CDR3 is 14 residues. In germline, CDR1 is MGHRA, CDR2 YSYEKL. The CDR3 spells CASSQDTLVYEQYF. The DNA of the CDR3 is TGCGCCAGCAGCCAAGATACCTTAGTTTACGAGCAGTACTTC.

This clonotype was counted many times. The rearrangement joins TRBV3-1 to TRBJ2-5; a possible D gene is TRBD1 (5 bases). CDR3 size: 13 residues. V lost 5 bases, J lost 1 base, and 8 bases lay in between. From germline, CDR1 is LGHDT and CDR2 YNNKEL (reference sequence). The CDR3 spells CASSLRGQETQYF. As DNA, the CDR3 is TGTGCCAGCAGCTTAAGGGGCCAAGAGACCCAGTACTTC.

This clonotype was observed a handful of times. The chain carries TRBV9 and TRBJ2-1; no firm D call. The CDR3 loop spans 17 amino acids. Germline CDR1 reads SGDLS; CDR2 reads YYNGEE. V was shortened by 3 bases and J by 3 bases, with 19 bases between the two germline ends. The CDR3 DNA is TGTGCCAGCAGCGCTGACGGGTCCATAAGAGACTACAATGAGCAGTTCTTC. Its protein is CASSADGSIRDYNEQFF. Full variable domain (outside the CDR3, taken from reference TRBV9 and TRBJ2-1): DSGVTQTPKHLITATGQRVTLRCSPRSGDLSVYWYQQSLDQGLQFLIQYYNGEERAKGNILERFSAQQFPDLHSELNLSSLELGDSALYFCASSADGSIRDYNEQFFGPGTRLTVL.

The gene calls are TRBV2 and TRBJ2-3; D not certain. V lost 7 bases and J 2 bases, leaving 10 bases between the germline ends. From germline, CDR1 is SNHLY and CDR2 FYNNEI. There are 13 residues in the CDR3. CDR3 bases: TGTGCCAGCACTCGCGATTACACAGATACGCAGTATTTT. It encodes CASTRDYTDTQYF.

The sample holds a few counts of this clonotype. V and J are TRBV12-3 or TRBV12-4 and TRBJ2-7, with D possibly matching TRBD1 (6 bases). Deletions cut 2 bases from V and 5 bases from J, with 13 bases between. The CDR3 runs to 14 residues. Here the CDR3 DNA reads TGTGCCAGCAGTTTAAGCGTCAGGGACAACGAGCAGTACTTC. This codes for CASSLSVRDNEQYF.

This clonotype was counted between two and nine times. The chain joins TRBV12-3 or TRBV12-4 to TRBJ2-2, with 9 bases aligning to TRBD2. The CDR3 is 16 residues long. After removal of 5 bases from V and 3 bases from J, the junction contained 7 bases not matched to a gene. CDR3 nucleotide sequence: TGTGCCAGCAGTAACGGGCTAGCGGGGCACACCGGGGAGCTGTTTTTT. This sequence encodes CASSNGLAGHTGELFF.

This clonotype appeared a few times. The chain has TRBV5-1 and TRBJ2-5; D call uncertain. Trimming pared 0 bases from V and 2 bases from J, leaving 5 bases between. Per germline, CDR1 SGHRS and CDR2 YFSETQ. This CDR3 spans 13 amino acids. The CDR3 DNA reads TGCGCCAGCAGCTTGGATCAGCAAGAGACCCAGTACTTC. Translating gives CASSLDQQETQYF.

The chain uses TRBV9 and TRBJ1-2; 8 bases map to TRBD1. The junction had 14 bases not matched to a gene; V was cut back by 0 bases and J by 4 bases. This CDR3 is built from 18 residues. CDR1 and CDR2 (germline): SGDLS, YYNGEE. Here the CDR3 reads CASSVDDAVSGGGYGYTF. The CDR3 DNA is TGTGCCAGCAGCGTAGATGATGCGGTTTCAGGGGGCGGCTATGGCTACACCTTC.

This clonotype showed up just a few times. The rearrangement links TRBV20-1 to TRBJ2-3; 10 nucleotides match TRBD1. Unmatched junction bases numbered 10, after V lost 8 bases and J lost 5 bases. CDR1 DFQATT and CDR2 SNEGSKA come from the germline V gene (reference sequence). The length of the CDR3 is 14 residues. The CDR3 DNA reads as TGCAGTTTGGGGGCGGGACAGGGGCAAGATACGCAGTATTTT. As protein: CSLGAGQGQDTQYF.

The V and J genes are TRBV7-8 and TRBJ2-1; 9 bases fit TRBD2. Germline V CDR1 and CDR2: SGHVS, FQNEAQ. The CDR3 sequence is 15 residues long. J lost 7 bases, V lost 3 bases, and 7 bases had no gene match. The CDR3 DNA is TGTGCCAGCAGCTTTAGCGGGAGCTTGCGGAATGAGCAGTTCTTC. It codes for CASSFSGSLRNEQFF.

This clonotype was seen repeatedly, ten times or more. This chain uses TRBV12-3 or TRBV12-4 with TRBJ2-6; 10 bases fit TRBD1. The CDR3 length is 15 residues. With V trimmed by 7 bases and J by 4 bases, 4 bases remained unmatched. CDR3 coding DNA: TGTGCCAGCATCGGACAGGGGGACGGGGCCAACGTCCTGACTTTC. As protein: CASIGQGDGANVLTF.

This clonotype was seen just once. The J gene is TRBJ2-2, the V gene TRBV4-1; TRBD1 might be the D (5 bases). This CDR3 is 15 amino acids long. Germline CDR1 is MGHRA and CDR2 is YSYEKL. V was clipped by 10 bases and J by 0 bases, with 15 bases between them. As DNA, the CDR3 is TGCGCCACCAAAACGGACAACCCGAACACCGGGGAGCTGTTTTTT. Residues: CATKTDNPNTGELFF.

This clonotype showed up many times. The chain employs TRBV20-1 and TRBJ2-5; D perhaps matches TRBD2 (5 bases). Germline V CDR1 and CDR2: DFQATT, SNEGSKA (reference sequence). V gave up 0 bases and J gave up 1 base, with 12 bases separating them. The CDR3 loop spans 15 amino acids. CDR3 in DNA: TGCAGTGCTAGAGACCCTCGAGAGGGCCAAGAGACCCAGTACTTC. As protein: CSARDPREGQETQYF.

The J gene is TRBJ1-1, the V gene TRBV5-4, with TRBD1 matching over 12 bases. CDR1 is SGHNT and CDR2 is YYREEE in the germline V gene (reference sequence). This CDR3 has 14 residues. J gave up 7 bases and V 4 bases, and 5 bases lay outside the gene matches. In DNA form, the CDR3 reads TGTGCCAGCAGCCCCGGGACAGGGGGCTTTGAAGCTTTCTTT. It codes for CASSPGTGGFEAFF.

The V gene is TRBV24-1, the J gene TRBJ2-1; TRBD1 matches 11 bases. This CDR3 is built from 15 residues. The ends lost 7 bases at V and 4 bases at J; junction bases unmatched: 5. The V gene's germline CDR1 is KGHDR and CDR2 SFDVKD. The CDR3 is CATRGTGGGYNEQFF. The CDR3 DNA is TGTGCCACCAGGGGGACAGGGGGGGGGTACAATGAGCAGTTCTTC.

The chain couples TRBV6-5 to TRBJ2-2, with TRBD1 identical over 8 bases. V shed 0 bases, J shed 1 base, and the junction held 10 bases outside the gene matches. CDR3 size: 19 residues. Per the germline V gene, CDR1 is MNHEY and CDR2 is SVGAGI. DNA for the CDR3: TGTGCCAGCAGTTACTCTAAGGGACCGGGACAGGTGAACACCGGGGAGCTGTTTTTT. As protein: CASSYSKGPGQVNTGELFF.

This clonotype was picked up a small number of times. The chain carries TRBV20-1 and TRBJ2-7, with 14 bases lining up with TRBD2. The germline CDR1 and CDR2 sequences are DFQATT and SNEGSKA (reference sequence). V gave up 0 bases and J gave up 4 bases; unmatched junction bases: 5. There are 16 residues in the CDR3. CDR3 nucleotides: TGCAGTGCTAGAGACGCGAGACTAGCGGGAGGGTACGAGCAGTACTTC. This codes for CSARDARLAGGYEQYF.

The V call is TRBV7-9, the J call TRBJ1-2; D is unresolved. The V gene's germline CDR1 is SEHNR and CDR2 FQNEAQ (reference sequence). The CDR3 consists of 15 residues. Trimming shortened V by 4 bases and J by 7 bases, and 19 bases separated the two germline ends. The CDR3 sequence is CASSSRGRAIVGYTF. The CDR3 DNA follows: TGTGCCAGCAGCTCTAGAGGACGGGCAATAGTTGGCTACACCTTC.

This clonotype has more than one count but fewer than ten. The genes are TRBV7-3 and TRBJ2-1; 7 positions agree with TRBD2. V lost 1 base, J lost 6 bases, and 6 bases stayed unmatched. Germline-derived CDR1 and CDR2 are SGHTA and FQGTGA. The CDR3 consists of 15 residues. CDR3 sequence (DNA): TGTGCCAGCAGCTTAAACCTTGGACTAGTCAATGAGCAGTTCTTC. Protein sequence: CASSLNLGLVNEQFF.

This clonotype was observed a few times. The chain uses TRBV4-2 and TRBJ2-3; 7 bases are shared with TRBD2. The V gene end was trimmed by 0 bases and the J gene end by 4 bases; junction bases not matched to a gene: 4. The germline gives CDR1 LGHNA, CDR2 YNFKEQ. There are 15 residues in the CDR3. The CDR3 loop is CASSQDGGRSDTQYF. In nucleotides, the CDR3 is TGTGCCAGCAGCCAAGACGGCGGGAGATCAGATACGCAGTATTTT.